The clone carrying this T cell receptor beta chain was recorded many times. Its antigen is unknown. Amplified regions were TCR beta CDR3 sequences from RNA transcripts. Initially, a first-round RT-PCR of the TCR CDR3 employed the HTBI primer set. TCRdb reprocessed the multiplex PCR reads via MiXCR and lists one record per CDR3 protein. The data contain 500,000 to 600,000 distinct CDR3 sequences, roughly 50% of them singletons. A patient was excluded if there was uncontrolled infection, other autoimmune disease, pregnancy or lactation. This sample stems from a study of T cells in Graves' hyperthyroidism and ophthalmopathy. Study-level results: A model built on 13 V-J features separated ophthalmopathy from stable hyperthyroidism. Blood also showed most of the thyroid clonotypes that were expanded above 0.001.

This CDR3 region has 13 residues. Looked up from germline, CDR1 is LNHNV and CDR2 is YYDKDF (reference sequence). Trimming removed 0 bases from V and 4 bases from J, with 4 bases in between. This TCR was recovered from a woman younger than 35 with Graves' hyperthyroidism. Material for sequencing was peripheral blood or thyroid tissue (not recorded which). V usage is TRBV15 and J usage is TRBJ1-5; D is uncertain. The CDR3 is CATSRDFNQPQHF. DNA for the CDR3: TGTGCCACCAGCAGAGATTTTAATCAGCCCCAGCATTTT.